What follows is one T cell receptor beta chain and its context. The table came from immunoSEQ multiplex PCR; TCRdb's copy has only in-frame clones and leaves some out. The table has more than 95,000 clones, approximately 84% seen once. The entry originates in a study of control samples from healthy donors and cancer patients. V was pared by 4 bases and J by 2 bases, with 11 bases between. Looked up from germline, CDR1 is WSHSY and CDR2 is SAAADI. The length of the CDR3 is 14 residues. Material for sequencing was blood. The receptor comes from a man aged 18 to 29 in good health. The chain is built from TRBV10-2 and TRBJ1-1, with D possibly matching TRBD1 (5 bases). The CDR3 spells CASSVKGTNTEAFF. CDR3 coding DNA: TGCGCCAGCAGTGTGAAGGGGACCAACACTGAAGCTTTCTTT.